The rows below give T cell receptor beta chains drawn from one sample of a study of T cell changes during pregnancy in multiple sclerosis. TCRdb keeps only in-frame clones here, not all; method: immunoSEQ multiplex PCR. Of 45,000 to 55,000 clones in the sample, 80% to 95% are singletons; the top ten hold 0.8% to 1%. Sequenced material: peripheral blood, taken after pregnancy. The receptors were sampled from a female donor with multiple sclerosis, enrolled in a pregnancy study. Each CDR3 is given with its conserved first and last residue. Each record gives: V gene, CDR3 length, CDR3 protein.

TRBV4-3,13,CASSQMAWTEAFF
TRBV6-5,15,CASRGGQTRSEKLFF
TRBV19,14,CASSIRGQGNEQYF
TRBV15,17,CATSGPLRDSYTDTQYF
TRBV6-5,14,CASTYSTGYYEQYF
TRBV6-5,15,CASSYEGQGQGGYTF
TRBV7-9,15,CASSLARAQITEAFF
TRBV7-7,14,CASSLGTGSNEQYF
TRBV29-1,13,CSVETGVGTEAFF
TRBV10-3,14,CAIKERQANTEAFF
TRBV19,14,CASRKTGITDTQYF
TRBV10-2,16,CASSEPEGGRADTQYF
TRBV30,15,CAWSWVGTGMSEQFF
TRBV11-2,15,CASSLELSAGSSYTF
TRBV5-1,16,CASSLEGLSSGNTIYF
TRBV7-3,14,CASSLSRYNSPLHF
TRBV4-3,17,CASSQGLRTGLNYGYTF
TRBV9,15,CASSVGAGYQETQYF
TRBV7-8,12,CASQDRTYGYTF
TRBV6-4,15,CASSLSGGPQETQYF
TRBV6-4,14,CASGKGQGADTQYF
TRBV9,14,CASSVRGGDSPLHF
TRBV7-9,14,CASINPDWDWAQYF
TRBV5-6,11,CASSLLETQYF
TRBV7-2,16,CASSLNGGGLSYEQYF
TRBV7-2,13,CASSPGQNYGYTF
TRBV19,13,CASSMANSYEQYF